The text below deals with one TCR beta chain. Methods used by the authors: Cell counts per sample came from amplifying reference gene primers. TCRdb's copy holds only in-frame clones and misses some; the assay was immunoSEQ multiplex PCR. The V and J calls and clone size are taken from that table; D and trimming were inferred from the DNA. The table lists under 200,000 clones, 80% of them singletons. V lost 0 bases and J 5 bases, leaving 7 bases between the germline ends. CDR1 is SGHDN and CDR2 is FVKESK in the germline V gene. This CDR3 is 13 amino acids long. The data originate from a study of blood T cell repertoires in COVID-19. Study summary: Sites in the United States, Italy and Spain provided acute and convalescent COVID-19 samples. In each case, the material was cDNA or gDNA derived from T cells, B-cell-depleted T cells, or PBMCs.

The sequence came from a man between 65 and 80 years old with active or convalescent COVID-19. The sample consisted of peripheral blood. V and J are TRBV14 and TRBJ1-1; D is uncertain. The CDR3 DNA follows: TGTGCCAGCAGCCAAGATCGGTGGACTGAAGCTTTCTTT. Protein sequence: CASSQDRWTEAFF.